The 24 T cell receptor beta chains below all came from one sample that was sequenced in a study of cytomegalovirus exposure and HLA in healthy donors. The data were produced by immunoSEQ multiplex PCR, yet TCRdb's version contains in-frame clones alone and is incomplete. The sample includes under 140,000 clones, roughly nine tenths of them seen just once. Sequencing was carried out using PBMCs. The origin of the receptors is a woman aged 18-30 years in good health and CMV-seronegative.

This chain links TRBV27 with TRBJ2-2; D may be TRBD1 (5 bases). The CDR3 totals 14 residues. Looked up from germline, CDR1 is MNHEY and CDR2 is SMNVEV (reference sequence). V lost 3 bases and J 6 bases, leaving 11 bases between the germline ends. CDR3 DNA: TGTGCCAGCAGTTTTCAGGGAAAGGCCGGGGAGCTGTTTTTT. It yields the protein CASSFQGKAGELFF.

The chain links TRBV4-1 to TRBJ2-3, with a tentative D call TRBD2 (5 bases). The CDR3 runs 16 residues. V was trimmed by 0 bases and J by 2 bases, leaving 12 bases between them. CDR1 and CDR2 (germline): MGHRA, YSYEKL. The CDR3 reads CASSQDGNPYTDTQYF. In DNA, the CDR3 is TGCGCCAGCAGCCAAGACGGGAACCCCTACACAGATACGCAGTATTTT.

This chain joins TRBV7-9 and TRBJ2-3, with D perhaps TRBD1 (6 bases). The ends were cut back, 5 bases at V and 8 bases at J, with 11 bases in the middle. The CDR3 is 12 residues long. Germline lookup yields CDR1 SEHNR and CDR2 FQNEAQ (reference sequence). The CDR3 nucleotides read TGTGCCAGCAGCGAGGGGGATCGTACGCAGTATTTT. Translating gives CASSEGDRTQYF.

This clone is a singleton in its sample. CDR3 sequence reads: CASSAGPGQGGSPLHF. The CDR3 DNA sequence: TGTGCCAGCAGCGCCGGTCCGGGACAGGGTGGCTCACCCCTCCACTTT. V is TRBV9 and J is TRBJ1-6, with 9 bases lining up with TRBD1. CDR3 length: 16 amino acids. CDR1 is SGDLS and CDR2 is YYNGEE in the germline V gene. Trimming removed 3 bases from V and 10 bases from J; junction bases left unmatched: 11.

V usage is TRBV5-1 and J usage is TRBJ1-2, with D possibly TRBD1 on 6 matching bases. Germline V CDR1 and CDR2: SGHRS, YFSETQ. The CDR3 contains 16 residues. V was shortened by 4 bases and J by 4 bases, with 20 bases between the two germline ends. The CDR3 nucleotides read TGCGCCAGCAGCACCGGGACATCCGGGGCAGGCTATGGCTACACCTTC. This codes for CASSTGTSGAGYGYTF. Complete variable domain (other parts from reference TRBV5-1 and TRBJ1-2): KAGVTQTPRYLIKTRGQQVTLSCSPISGHRSVSWYQQTPGQGLQFLFEYFSETQRNKGNFPGRFSGRQFSNSRSEMNVSTLELGDSALYLCASSTGTSGAGYGYTFGSGTRLTVV.

The rearrangement links TRBV6-6 to TRBJ1-5; 8 positions agree with TRBD1. The CDR3 covers 14 residues. V shed 2 bases, J shed 6 bases, and the junction held 3 bases outside the gene matches. Germline V CDR1 and CDR2: MNHNY, SVGAGI (reference sequence). DNA of the CDR3: TGTGCCAGCAGTTACGCGGACAGGGCTCAGCCCCAGCATTTT. Residues: CASSYADRAQPQHF.

The V call is TRBV13, the J call TRBJ1-3; 8 bases fit TRBD1. Trimming cost V 3 bases and J 2 bases; bases outside gene matches: 6. CDR1 PRHDT and CDR2 FYEKMQ come from the germline V gene (reference sequence). CDR3 size: 16 residues. The CDR3 DNA sequence: TGTGCCAGCAGCTTCCGACAGGGGACTGCTGGAAACACCATATATTTT. Its protein product is CASSFRQGTAGNTIYF.

This clone was observed once. V usage is TRBV18 and J usage is TRBJ2-7, with TRBD2 as a possible D gene (6 bases). The CDR3 has 14 amino acids. V shed 1 base and J shed 6 bases, with 13 bases lying between them. Germline V CDR1 and CDR2: KGHSH, LQKENI. DNA for the CDR3: TGTGCCAGCTCACCACGCCCGGGGGATGGCGAGCAGTACTTC. This encodes CASSPRPGDGEQYF.

The genes are TRBV7-6 and TRBJ1-5; D call uncertain. Germline values: CDR1 SGHVS, CDR2 FNYEAQ. V was shortened by 5 bases and J by 7 bases, with 12 bases between the two germline ends. This CDR3 is built from 13 residues. CDR3 in DNA: TGTGCCAGCAGCAACGGGGAGCCCCAGCCCCAGCATTTT. Its protein is CASSNGEPQPQHF.

V and J are TRBV11-2 and TRBJ2-1, with 7 bases lining up with TRBD2. The CDR3 consists of 13 residues. V gave up 4 bases and J gave up 4 bases; unmatched junction bases: 1. CDR1 and CDR2 (germline): SGHAT, FQNNGV. CDR3 sequence reads: CASSSGGYNEQFF. For the CDR3, the DNA is TGTGCCAGCAGCTCCGGGGGGTACAATGAGCAGTTCTTC.

This clone was counted a single time. This chain links TRBV19 with TRBJ1-4, with D maybe TRBD1 (6 bases). CDR3 size: 17 residues. Between the trimmed V and J ends, which lost 5 bases and 6 bases, there was a span of 22 bases. Per the germline V gene, CDR1 is LNHDA and CDR2 is SQIVND (reference sequence). The CDR3 nucleotides are TGTGCCAGTAGTCTTCCGCCCTACAGGGATTGGGATGAAAAACTGTTTTTT. Its protein product is CASSLPPYRDWDEKLFF.

V is TRBV7-9 and J is TRBJ1-1; D uncertain. The CDR3 is 13 residues long. CDR1 and CDR2 (germline): SEHNR, FQNEAQ (reference sequence). Trimming stripped 5 bases from V and 3 bases from J, with 10 bases between. CDR3: CASSQNTYTEAFF. DNA for the CDR3: TGTGCCAGCAGCCAAAACACCTACACTGAAGCTTTCTTT.

V usage is TRBV28 and J usage is TRBJ1-2, with 7 bases matching TRBD1. Germline-derived CDR1 and CDR2 are MDHEN and SYDVKM. The length of the CDR3 is 14 residues. The V gene end was trimmed by 4 bases and the J gene end by 0 bases; junction bases not matched to a gene: 2. CDR3 region: CASSSGQANYGYTF. The DNA for the CDR3 is TGTGCCAGCAGTTCCGGACAGGCTAACTATGGCTACACCTTC.

This clone occurred a few times. The gene calls are TRBV2 and TRBJ1-2, with TRBD1 matching over 10 bases. The germline gives CDR1 SNHLY, CDR2 FYNNEI. After removal of 0 bases from V and 8 bases from J, the junction contained 6 bases not matched to a gene. The CDR3 runs 15 residues. In DNA form, the CDR3 reads TGTGCCAGCAGTGAAGCGCCTGACAGGGGGCGAGGCTACACCTTC. Amino acid sequence: CASSEAPDRGRGYTF.

V and J are TRBV6-1 and TRBJ2-7; D is possibly TRBD1 (6 bases). Germline CDR1 MNHNS, CDR2 SASEGT. There are 14 residues in the CDR3. Trimming took off 2 bases at V and 5 bases at J, with 13 bases between the two ends. The chain's CDR3 is CASSEPGVVHEQYF. The CDR3 coding sequence is TGTGCCAGCAGTGAACCAGGGGTAGTACACGAGCAGTACTTC.

The V gene is TRBV6-1, the J gene TRBJ2-2; D perhaps matches TRBD2 (5 bases). With 4 bases removed from V and 13 bases from J, the gap between germline ends came to 19 bases. The CDR3 runs 14 residues. CDR1 and CDR2 (germline): MNHNS, SASEGT. This chain's CDR3 is CASSVARVGGRLFF. The CDR3 coding sequence is TGTGCCAGCAGTGTCGCAAGGGTCGGAGGAAGGCTGTTTTTT.

In DNA form, the CDR3 reads TGTGCCAGCAGTGACAAGTCGGGGTCACAAGAGACCCAGTACTTC. Translated: CASSDKSGSQETQYF. V gene TRBV6-4 combines with J gene TRBJ2-5; D perhaps matches TRBD2 (5 bases). This CDR3 region has 15 residues. The V and J ends lost 2 bases and 2 bases respectively, with 12 bases between them. Germline values: CDR1 MRHNA, CDR2 SNTAGT.

The chain has TRBV29-1 and TRBJ2-6; D might be TRBD1 (7 bases). Per the germline V gene, CDR1 is SQVTM and CDR2 is ANQGSEA. The length of the CDR3 is 16 residues. Trimming took 6 bases from V and 0 from J, leaving 15 bases between them. CDR3 sequence reads: CSVQGGPNSGANVLTF. As DNA, the CDR3 is TGCAGCGTCCAGGGGGGACCGAACTCTGGGGCCAACGTCCTGACTTTC.

The gene calls are TRBV5-6 and TRBJ1-2; D is unclear. V dropped 4 bases and J dropped 5 bases, with 18 bases sitting between them. The germline gives CDR1 SGHDT, CDR2 YYEEEE. The CDR3 is 15 amino acids. CDR3 in amino acids: CASSPASGYKYGYTF. The CDR3 DNA sequence: TGTGCCAGCAGCCCAGCCTCGGGGTATAAGTATGGCTACACCTTC.

This sequence joins TRBV7-8 and TRBJ1-4, with TRBD1 as a possible D gene (6 bases). V lost 3 bases and J lost 10, with 24 bases in between. Per germline, CDR1 SGHVS and CDR2 FQNEAQ. The CDR3 spans 17 residues. The CDR3 nucleotides read TGTGCCAGCAGCTTCCGGGGGGGGGCGACCCTTGGTGTAAAACTGTTTTTT. Protein: CASSFRGGATLGVKLFF.

The chain employs TRBV7-2 and TRBJ2-7, with TRBD1 matching 7 bases. The CDR3 runs 14 residues. The J segment lost 3 bases and the V segment lost 3 bases, leaving 5 bases of the junction unmatched. Per germline, CDR1 SGHTA and CDR2 FQGNSA. The CDR3 sequence is CASSLPGQHYEQYF. The CDR3 DNA sequence: TGTGCCAGCAGCTTGCCGGGACAGCACTACGAGCAGTACTTC.

This chain uses TRBV19 with TRBJ2-7, with 7 bases that match TRBD1. This CDR3 is built from 14 residues. With 1 base clipped from V and 3 bases from J, the junction kept 3 bases outside the gene matches. Per germline, CDR1 LNHDA and CDR2 SQIVND (reference sequence). The CDR3 coding sequence is TGTGCCAGTAGTATAGGGGGACAGCTCTACGAGCAGTACTTC. Its translation is CASSIGGQLYEQYF.

The chain carries TRBV6-6 and TRBJ1-2; D perhaps matches TRBD1 (6 bases). The CDR3 sequence is 12 residues long. V was cut by 4 bases and J by 9 bases, with 12 bases left in between. The germline gives CDR1 MNHNY, CDR2 SVGAGI (reference sequence). CDR3 sequence reads: CASSSNRDSYTF. CDR3 sequence (DNA): TGTGCCAGCAGTTCGAACAGGGACAGCTACACCTTC.

Only one count was recorded for this clone. The V gene is TRBV5-6, the J gene TRBJ2-3; weak D call: TRBD2 (5 bases). The CDR3 is 12 residues long. Trimming took 6 bases from V and 5 from J, leaving 10 bases between them. Per germline, CDR1 SGHDT and CDR2 YYEEEE. The CDR3 sequence is CASTMGRDTQYF. CDR3 bases: TGTGCCAGCACAATGGGGAGAGATACGCAGTATTTT.